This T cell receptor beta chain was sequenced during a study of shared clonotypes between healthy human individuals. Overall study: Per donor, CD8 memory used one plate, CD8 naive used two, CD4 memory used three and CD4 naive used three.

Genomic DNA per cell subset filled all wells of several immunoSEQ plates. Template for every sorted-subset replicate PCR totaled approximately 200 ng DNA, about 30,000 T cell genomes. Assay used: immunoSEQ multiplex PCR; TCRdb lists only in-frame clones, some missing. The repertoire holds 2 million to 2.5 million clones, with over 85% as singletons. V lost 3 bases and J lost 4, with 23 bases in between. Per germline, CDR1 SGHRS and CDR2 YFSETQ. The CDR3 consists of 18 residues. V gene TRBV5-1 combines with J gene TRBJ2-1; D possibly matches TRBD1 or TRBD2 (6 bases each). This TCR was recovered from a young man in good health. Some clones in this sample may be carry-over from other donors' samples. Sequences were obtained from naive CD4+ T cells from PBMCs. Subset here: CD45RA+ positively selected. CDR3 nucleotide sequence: TGCGCCAGCAGCTCCCGGTCGGGGGCCCGGAGGGGGTACAATGAGCAGTTCTTC. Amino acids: CASSSRSGARRGYNEQFF. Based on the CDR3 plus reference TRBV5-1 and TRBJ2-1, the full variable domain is KAGVTQTPRYLIKTRGQQVTLSCSPISGHRSVSWYQQTPGQGLQFLFEYFSETQRNKGNFPGRFSGRQFSNSRSEMNVSTLELGDSALYLCASSSRSGARRGYNEQFFGPGTRLTVL.